What follows describes a single T cell receptor beta chain. Its antigen is not identified. CDR3 length equals 13 residues. Germline CDR1 is SGHTA and CDR2 is FQGNSA. Trimming took off 1 base at V and 13 bases at J, with 16 bases between the two ends. Together with a sample-barcoded 5' primer, a J-beta primer mix was included in a second PCR lasting about 7 to 12 cycles. Each cDNA molecule received a tag from a template-switch adaptor that had 12 random nucleotides. TCRdb recomputed calls from the 5' RACE reads with MiXCR, one row per CDR3 protein. This table has around 1.1 million distinct CDR3 sequences, roughly two fifths appearing once. The source of the sample is a study of blood T cells in healthy people across ages. Study conclusions and caveats: Naive and antigen-experienced cells could not be conclusively compared, given unsorted PBMCs. Both higher diversity and more naive CD4+ cells marked long-lived donors when set against aged donors.

Per sample, extraction of total RNA gave at least 6 micrograms in every case. The specimen sequenced was blood. The rearrangement links TRBV7-2 to TRBJ1-2; no reliable D call. The clonotype was recovered from a man aged 18 to 30 in good health. The CDR3 DNA sequence: TGTGCCAGCAGCTTAGGCAGACGGTGGTTCGTCACCTTC. Translating it yields CASSLGRRWFVTF. Full variable domain (outside the CDR3, taken from reference TRBV7-2 and TRBJ1-2): GAGVSQSPSNKVTEKGKDVELRCDPISGHTALYWYRQSLGQGLEFLIYFQGNSAPDKSGLPSDRFSAERTGGSVSTLTIQRTQQEDSAVYLCASSLGRRWFVTFGSGTRLTVV.